This TCR beta chain was identified during a study of graft-versus-host responses after intestinal transplantation. Overall study findings and caveats: Where graft-donor T cell macrochimerism was present, patients had high graft-versus-host to host-versus-graft clonal ratios in allografts.

The CDR3 sequence is 15 residues long. Germline V gene data show CDR1 as SGDLS and CDR2 as YYNGEE. Trimming pared 0 bases from V and 2 bases from J, leaving 11 bases between. As for this clone: Its antigen is still unknown.

TCRdb keeps only in-frame clones here, not all; method: immunoSEQ multiplex PCR. The top ten hold over 0.15% of the sample, which has fewer than 150,000 clones, around nine tenths seen once. The TCR originated in a human donor who received an intestinal transplant. The chain recombines TRBV9 with TRBJ2-5, with D possibly TRBD2 on 5 matching bases. The material sequenced was unstimulated CD4+ T cells sorted from spleen or lymph node cells, taken before intestinal transplant. The CDR3 reads CASSVASGNQETQYF. The CDR3 nucleotides are TGTGCCAGCAGCGTAGCGTCGGGGAATCAAGAGACCCAGTACTTC.